The rows below give T cell receptor beta chains drawn from one sample of a study of neurological immune-mediated disorders. TCRdb recomputed calls from the 5' RACE reads with MiXCR, one row per CDR3 protein. The data contain about 66,000 distinct CDR3 sequences, almost 3.5% of them singletons. Sequencing used PBMCs. The origin of the receptors is a man aged 40-49 years with multiple sclerosis. The CDR3 runs from the conserved cysteine through the conserved F or W. Each record gives: V gene, clone size, J gene, D gene, CDR3 DNA, CDR3 protein. The D gene is left open where the match is weak. Clone size reads once, few, many, or a class if the clone is expanded.

v_gene: TRBV7-9
abundance: many
j_gene: TRBJ2-5
d_gene: .
CDR3nt: TGTGCCAGCAGCTTAGTAGCGGCAGAGACCCAGTACTTC
CDR3aa: CASSLVAAETQYF

v_gene: TRBV12-3/TRBV12-4
abundance: many
j_gene: TRBJ2-3
d_gene: .
CDR3nt: TGTGCCAGCAGTCCGAGCAGAGCCACAGATACGCAGTATTTT
CDR3aa: CASSPSRATDTQYF

v_gene: TRBV6-5
abundance: many
j_gene: TRBJ2-7
d_gene: .
CDR3nt: TGTGCCAGCAGTTATAAGGGGAGCGGCGCTTACTCCTACGAGCAGTACTTC
CDR3aa: CASSYKGSGAYSYEQYF

v_gene: TRBV24-1
abundance: many
j_gene: TRBJ2-5
d_gene: .
CDR3nt: TGTGCCACCAGTGATTTGCAGTCGGGAGACTGGGAGACCCAGTACTTC
CDR3aa: CATSDLQSGDWETQYF

v_gene: TRBV5-1
abundance: many
j_gene: TRBJ2-2
d_gene: .
CDR3nt: TGCGCCAGCACAATGTACGATTCGAACACCGGGGAGCTGTTTTTT
CDR3aa: CASTMYDSNTGELFF

v_gene: TRBV7-8
abundance: many
j_gene: TRBJ1-2
d_gene: TRBD1
CDR3nt: TGTGCCAGCAGCCCCCCCGGGACAGGGGCGGATGGCTACACCTTC
CDR3aa: CASSPPGTGADGYTF

v_gene: TRBV5-1
abundance: many
j_gene: TRBJ2-3
d_gene: .
CDR3nt: TGCGCCAGCACTCCCTTAGGGGATACGCAGTATTTT
CDR3aa: CASTPLGDTQYF

v_gene: TRBV5-1
abundance: many
j_gene: TRBJ1-4
d_gene: .
CDR3nt: TGCGCCAGCGCTAGGGCAGTCAATGAAAAACTGTTTTTT
CDR3aa: CASARAVNEKLFF

v_gene: TRBV15
abundance: many
j_gene: TRBJ1-2
d_gene: .
CDR3nt: TGTGCCACTCGTTCTAGGGATAGAGGCTATGGCTACACCTTC
CDR3aa: CATRSRDRGYGYTF

v_gene: TRBV7-9
abundance: many
j_gene: TRBJ2-5
d_gene: .
CDR3nt: TGTGCCAGCAACTTGGACAGCCAAGAGACCCAGTACTTC
CDR3aa: CASNLDSQETQYF

v_gene: TRBV7-2
abundance: many
j_gene: TRBJ2-3
d_gene: .
CDR3nt: TGTGCCAGCAGCCCGTTTCGCACAGATACGCAGTATTTT
CDR3aa: CASSPFRTDTQYF

v_gene: TRBV27
abundance: many
j_gene: TRBJ2-3
d_gene: TRBD1
CDR3nt: TGTGCCAGCAGTTCTAGAACCCCGGGACAGCCAGATACGCAGTATTTT
CDR3aa: CASSSRTPGQPDTQYF

v_gene: TRBV2
abundance: many
j_gene: TRBJ2-7
d_gene: .
CDR3nt: TGTGCCAGCAGGGAAGACGGGGTCGGCGAGCAGTACTTC
CDR3aa: CASREDGVGEQYF

v_gene: TRBV7-2
abundance: many
j_gene: TRBJ1-6
d_gene: .
CDR3nt: TGTGCCACGGGACCATATTCACCCCTCCACTTT
CDR3aa: CATGPYSPLHF

v_gene: TRBV5-1
abundance: many
j_gene: TRBJ2-5
d_gene: TRBD1
CDR3nt: TGCGCCAGCAGCTGGGACAGCGGAGAGACCCAGTACTTC
CDR3aa: CASSWDSGETQYF

v_gene: TRBV20-1
abundance: many
j_gene: TRBJ1-2
d_gene: .
CDR3nt: TGCAGTGCTAGAGATAGGGGACGCGGAAAGATAACAACGTTTAACTATGGCTACACCTTC
CDR3aa: CSARDRGRGKITTFNYGYTF

v_gene: TRBV20-1
abundance: many
j_gene: TRBJ1-6
d_gene: .
CDR3nt: TGCAGTGCCGGTTACAGGATTAATTCACCCCTCCACTTT
CDR3aa: CSAGYRINSPLHF

v_gene: TRBV7-9
abundance: many
j_gene: TRBJ2-1
d_gene: .
CDR3nt: TGTGCCAGCAGCTTAGAGGCCGAACAGCAGTTCTTC
CDR3aa: CASSLEAEQQFF